This TCR beta chain was retrieved from a study of cytomegalovirus exposure and HLA in healthy donors. Study-wide context: Prior work identified 117 million unique TCR beta sequences in around 170 million T cells. Study findings and constraints: One variant, a missense change in DCLRE1C, was linked in a later analysis to TCR beta V- and J-gene trimming.

Note on this clone: Antigen unknown.

The CDR3 is 14 amino acids. Germline V gene lookup returns CDR1 LNHDA and CDR2 SQIVND (reference sequence). The V segment lost 11 bases and the J segment 6 bases; nucleotides outside the gene matches: 16. This PCR relied on a set of 60 Vbeta primers and 13 Jbeta primers. Libraries were prepared by immunoSEQ multiplex PCR; TCRdb keeps only in-frame clonotypes and omits some of them. The sample has around 67,000 clones; roughly 68% are singletons. The sequence came from a woman between 45 and 60 years old in good health and CMV-seronegative. This chain links TRBV19 with TRBJ2-7, with 7 bases lining up with TRBD2. Sequencing input: PBMCs. CDR3 residues: CAVGTTGGTGEQYF. CDR3 nucleotide sequence: TGTGCCGTGGGCACAACCGGGGGGACGGGCGAGCAGTACTTC. Supplemented by reference TRBV19 and TRBJ2-7, the full variable domain reads DGGITQSPKYLFRKEGQNVTLSCEQNLNHDAMYWYRQDPGQGLRLIYYSQIVNDFQKGDIAEGYSVSREKKESFPLTVTSAQKNPTAFYLCAVGTTGGTGEQYFGPGTRLTVT.